These T cell receptor beta chains were read from a single sample in a study of blood T cell repertoires in COVID-19. Only in-frame clones appear in the TCRdb table, and some are missing; sequencing was by immunoSEQ multiplex PCR. The sample consists of 200,000 to 300,000 clones, approximately 80% of them appearing once. Sequencing was done on a sample of peripheral blood. The origin of the receptors is a young woman with acute or convalescent COVID-19. CDR3s include the opening cysteine and the closing phenylalanine or tryptophan. Fields, in order: D gene, V gene, clone size, J gene, CDR3 DNA, CDR3 protein. A D gene is named only where the DNA matches it firmly. Size values are once, few and many counts, or a class for expanded clones, and some rows have none.

>-|TRBV6-5|-|TRBJ2-1
TGTGCCAGCAGGCAGACGCGGCCATCACAGTTCTTC
CASRQTRPSQFF
>-|TRBV7-9|-|TRBJ2-2
TGTGCCAGCAGCTTACACGGGAACACCGGGGAGCTGTTTTTT
CASSLHGNTGELFF
>-|TRBV14|-|TRBJ1-6
TGTGCCAGCAGCCAAGAAATCAGGAATTCACCCCTCCACTTT
CASSQEIRNSPLHF
>-|TRBV5-6|once|TRBJ2-2
TGTGCCAGCAGGTGGGGTGGGGGCGCGGACACCGGGGAGCTGTTTTTT
CASRWGGGADTGELFF
>-|TRBV18|-|TRBJ2-7
TGTGCCAGCTCACCACAGGAGGAAGGGTACGAGCAGTACTTC
CASSPQEEGYEQYF
>TRBD1|TRBV19|-|TRBJ2-1
TGTGCCAGTAGTATGGGGGACAGCAATGAGCAGTTCTTC
CASSMGDSNEQFF
>-|TRBV4-3|-|TRBJ1-2
TGCGCCAGCAGCCAAGCTTTTGTGCAGGGAGGTTTGAATGGCTACACCTTC
CASSQAFVQGGLNGYTF
>-|TRBV29-1|-|TRBJ2-1
TGCAGCGTTGATTCCGGCACAGGGTGGGATGAGCAGTTCTTC
CSVDSGTGWDEQFF
>TRBD1|TRBV15|once|TRBJ1-1
TGTGCCACCAGCAGAGATGTTACGGACAGGGAGGCTTTCTTT
CATSRDVTDREAFF
>TRBD1|TRBV18|-|TRBJ2-7
TGTGCCAGCTCATCGCCGGGACAGGGGTTGTCCGAGCAGTACTTC
CASSSPGQGLSEQYF
>TRBD1|TRBV19|-|TRBJ2-2
TGTGCCAGCCGCCAAGTCGGGACAGGAAGCGCCGGGGAGCTGTTTTTT
CASRQVGTGSAGELFF
>TRBD1|TRBV9|once|TRBJ1-4
TGTGCCAGCAGCGTCGGGACAGGTTATAATGAAAAACTGTTTTTT
CASSVGTGYNEKLFF
>-|TRBV18|-|TRBJ2-1
TGTGCCAGCTCACCACCCGGACACCAACCCAATGAGCAGTTCTTC
CASSPPGHQPNEQFF
>TRBD2|TRBV7-2|-|TRBJ2-1
TGTGCCAGCAGCCCTAGTTGGGGTGCTAGCGGGAGGCGGCAGTTCTTC
CASSPSWGASGRRQFF
>TRBD2|TRBV13|-|TRBJ2-1
TGTGCCAGCAGGCACAGAGCGGGGGAGCAGTTCTTC
CASRHRAGEQFF
>-|TRBV6-5|-|TRBJ1-2
TGTGCCAGCAGCCCCGGAGGGTTGGTTGGCTACACCTTC
CASSPGGLVGYTF
>-|TRBV2|many|TRBJ2-7
TGTGCCAGCAGTGAACAGAGTGGGAGTGGCTCCTACGAGCAGTACTTC
CASSEQSGSGSYEQYF
>TRBD2|TRBV6-1|-|TRBJ2-3
TGTGCCAGCAGTGATCTCGCGGGAGCAACAGATACGCAGTATTTT
CASSDLAGATDTQYF
>TRBD2|TRBV20-1|once|TRBJ2-1
TGCAGTGCTAGTCAGTCGACTAGCGGGAGTTTCTACAATGAGCAGTTCTTC
CSASQSTSGSFYNEQFF
>TRBD2|TRBV6-6|-|TRBJ2-1
TGTGCCAGCACCGAAGGACTAGCGGGAGTTTCCAGTGAGCAGTTCTTC
CASTEGLAGVSSEQFF
>TRBD1|TRBV19|-|TRBJ2-5
TGTGCCAGTAGTACCAGGTTTGAAACAGGGGAGTACCAAGAGACCCAGTACTTC
CASSTRFETGEYQETQYF
>TRBD1|TRBV27|-|TRBJ2-1
TGTGCCAGCAGTAGAGACAGGGCCCCGAATGAGCAGTTCTTC
CASSRDRAPNEQFF
>-|TRBV25-1|few|TRBJ2-7
TGTGCCAGCAGCCGGACAGTCTCCTACGAGCAGTACTTC
CASSRTVSYEQYF
>-|TRBV28|-|TRBJ2-7
TGTGCCAGCAGTTTTTCCACGGGGGTATACGAGCAGTACTTC
CASSFSTGVYEQYF
>TRBD2|TRBV29-1|once|TRBJ2-7
TGCAGCGTTATCTCGGGAGGGCCGATCGAGCAGTACTTC
CSVISGGPIEQYF
>TRBD1|TRBV15|-|TRBJ1-2
TGTGCCACCAGCCAGGGGGGTGGCTATGGCTACACCTTC
CATSQGGGYGYTF
>-|TRBV29-1|-|TRBJ1-3
TGCAGCGTTGTACCGAAGCTCTCTGGAAACACCATATATTTT
CSVVPKLSGNTIYF
>-|TRBV5-8|many|TRBJ1-1
TGTGCCAGCACTTGGGGTCGCGGGGGGCGACGGGGCACTGAAGCTTTCTTT
CASTWGRGGRRGTEAFF
>-|TRBV7-8|many|TRBJ2-2
TGTGCCAGCAGCGCCATGGGGGGGAACACCGGGGAGCTGTTTTTT
CASSAMGGNTGELFF
>TRBD1|TRBV24-1|once|TRBJ2-7
TGTGCCACCAGTGTTACCTTGGGACAGGTCGAGTCCTACGAGCAGTACTTC
CATSVTLGQVESYEQYF
>TRBD1|TRBV2|once|TRBJ2-1
TGTGCCAGCGCCGGACAGGGGAACAATGAGCAGTTCTTC
CASAGQGNNEQFF
>-|TRBV3-1/TRBV3-2|few|TRBJ2-6
TGTGCCAGCAGCCTACAGGGCGTCCTGACTTTC
CASSLQGVLTF
>-|TRBV5-1|-|TRBJ2-2
TGCGCCAGCAGATCCGGGGTGACCGGGGAGCTGTTTTTT
CASRSGVTGELFF
>-|TRBV28|-|TRBJ1-1
TGTGCCAGCACCGTACCCACACGAATGTCTGAAGCTTTCTTT
CASTVPTRMSEAFF
>TRBD1|TRBV10-3|-|TRBJ2-2
TGTGCCATCAGTGCCGGACAGGGGGGAACCGGGGAGCTGTTTTTT
CAISAGQGGTGELFF
>TRBD2|TRBV28|-|TRBJ2-5
TGTGCCAGCAGTTTAAACCAAGGGACTAGCGCTGAAGAGACCCAGTACTTC
CASSLNQGTSAEETQYF
>-|TRBV19|-|TRBJ2-2
TGTGCCAGTAGTATCGGGGGAGTTGGGACCGGGGAGCTGTTTTTT
CASSIGGVGTGELFF
>TRBD1|TRBV5-1|-|TRBJ2-7
TGCGCCAGCAGCTCAGGACAGGACTACGAGCAGTACTTC
CASSSGQDYEQYF
>TRBD2|TRBV6-4|-|TRBJ2-1
TGTGCCAGCAGTGGGGCTAGCGGGACTAACAATGAGCAGTTCTTC
CASSGASGTNNEQFF